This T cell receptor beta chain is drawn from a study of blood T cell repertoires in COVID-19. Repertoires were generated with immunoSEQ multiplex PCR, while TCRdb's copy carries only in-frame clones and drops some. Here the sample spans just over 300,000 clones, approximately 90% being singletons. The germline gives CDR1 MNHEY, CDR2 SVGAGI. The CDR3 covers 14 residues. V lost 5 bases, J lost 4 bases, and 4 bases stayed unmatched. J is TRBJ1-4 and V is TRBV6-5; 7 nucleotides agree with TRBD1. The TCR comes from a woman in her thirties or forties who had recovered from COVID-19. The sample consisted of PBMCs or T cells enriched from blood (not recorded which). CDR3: CASSRDRLNEKLFF. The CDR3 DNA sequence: TGTGCCAGCAGTCGGGACAGACTTAATGAAAAACTGTTTTTT.